The next 27 T cell receptor beta chains were all read from a single sample in a study of shared T cell receptors in the human thymus. Repertoires were generated with immunoSEQ multiplex PCR, while TCRdb's copy carries only in-frame clones and drops some. The table lists some 720,000 clones, more than 75% of them singletons. The same sample was also used in a study of human thymus T cells.

Sequencing was done on a sample of thymocytes. The receptors here all came from a boy younger than two with a congenital heart defect.

The rearrangement joins TRBV6-8 to TRBJ1-2; possibly TRBD1 for D (5 bases). V lost 7 bases, J lost 9 bases, and 30 bases lay in between. The CDR3 has 17 residues. Germline V gives CDR1 MNHGY, CDR2 SAAAGT. Here the CDR3 DNA reads TGTGCCAGCATATGTGGGGGGGTAGGTGTCGGGGTTGATTGCTACACCTTC. Translating gives CASICGGVGVGVDCYTF.

The chain links TRBV1 to TRBJ2-3; the table's D call TRBD2 went unverified against the DNA. TRBV1 is shown as a pseudogene. The CDR3 length is 17 residues. The CDR3 sequence: CTSSQQRRAVGTDTQYF. CDR3 DNA: TGCACCAGCAGCCAACAACGGAGGGCGGTCGGCACAGATACGCAGTATTTT.

CDR3 sequence reads: CASSFRKNQPQHF. The CDR3 bases are TGTGCCAGCAGTTTCAGGAAGAATCAGCCCCAGCATTTT. V usage is TRBV27 and J usage is TRBJ1-5; D unclear. Germline loops: CDR1 MNHEY, CDR2 SMNVEV (reference sequence). CDR3 length equals 13 residues. V was pared by 3 bases and J by 4 bases, with 7 bases between.

CDR3 nucleotides: TGTGCCAGCAGCCGCGGACTAGGTTTGGATACGCAGTATTTT. Translated: CASSRGLGLDTQYF. The chain carries TRBV7-9 and TRBJ2-3; 7 nucleotides align to TRBD2. Germline-derived CDR1 and CDR2 are SEHNR and FQNEAQ (reference sequence). The J segment lost 6 bases and the V segment lost 5 bases, leaving 8 bases of the junction unmatched. The CDR3 is made up of 14 amino acids.

This clone was seen a few times. The rearrangement joins TRBV19 to TRBJ2-6, with 9 positions matching TRBD2. V lost 5 bases to trimming and J lost 0 bases; unmatched junction nucleotides: 23. The CDR3 runs 23 residues. Looked up from germline, CDR1 is LNHDA and CDR2 is SQIVND (reference sequence). This CDR3 reads CASSLGQLLLLAGPSSGANVLTF. The CDR3 DNA is TGTGCCAGTAGTCTCGGACAGTTACTGTTACTAGCGGGCCCAAGCTCTGGGGCCAACGTCCTGACTTTC.

The chain recombines TRBV19 with TRBJ1-1; D gene ambiguous. This CDR3 spans 12 amino acids. Per the germline V gene, CDR1 is LNHDA and CDR2 is SQIVND (reference sequence). Trimming shortened V by 7 bases and J by 6 bases, and 12 bases separated the two germline ends. DNA of the CDR3: TGTGCCAGTATGAAAGGGCGGGCTGAAGCTTTCTTT. Encoded protein: CASMKGRAEAFF.

This sequence joins TRBV25-1 and TRBJ2-7, with D maybe TRBD2 (6 bases). The V end was cut by 4 bases, the J end by 2 bases, with 12 bases between. Germline CDR1 is MGHDK and CDR2 is SYGVNS. The CDR3 contains 14 residues. CDR3 amino acids: CASSGLAEAYEQYF. The DNA for the CDR3 is TGTGCCAGCAGTGGATTAGCGGAGGCCTACGAGCAGTACTTC.

In regard to this clone: Different DNA sequences within this sample yield the same CDR3. V and J are TRBV28 and TRBJ2-7, with 8 bases matching TRBD1. Germline CDR1 reads MDHEN; CDR2 reads SYDVKM. After removal of 5 bases from V and 4 bases from J, the junction contained 4 bases not matched to a gene. The CDR3 contains 13 residues. DNA for the CDR3: TGTGCCAGCAGTGCCAGACAGGGGTACGAGCAGTACTTC. As protein: CASSARQGYEQYF. The full variable domain, its missing parts supplied by reference TRBV28 and TRBJ2-7, is DVKVTQSSRYLVKRTGEKVFLECVQDMDHENMFWYRQDPGLGLRLIYFSYDVKMKEKGDIPEGYSVSREKKERFSLILESASTNQTSMYLCASSARQGYEQYFGPGTRLTVT.

This clone was counted once. This chain joins TRBV4-1 and TRBJ2-1; 8 positions agree with TRBD2. The junction had 23 bases not matched to a gene; V was cut back by 3 bases and J by 7 bases. The CDR3 covers 20 residues. The germline V gene encodes CDR1 MGHRA and CDR2 YSYEKL. The CDR3 region is CASSHMGWGAGEGVKNEQFF. CDR3 nucleotide sequence: TGCGCCAGCAGCCATATGGGCTGGGGAGCGGGAGAAGGTGTAAAAAATGAGCAGTTCTTC.

The V and J genes are TRBV27 and TRBJ2-1; TRBD1 is a possible D gene (6 bases). CDR3 length equals 19 residues. CDR1 MNHEY and CDR2 SMNVEV come from the germline V gene (reference sequence). Trimming left V 2 bases short and J 2 bases short, with 22 bases between. CDR3 nucleotides: TGTGCCAGCAGTTTAAAAGGCGCCACCAGGGGAGAGGCCTACAATGAGCAGTTCTTC. Protein product: CASSLKGATRGEAYNEQFF.

This clone showed up just once. The chain links TRBV9 to TRBJ2-7; TRBD2 matches 8 bases. Germline V gene sequence: CDR1 SGDLS, CDR2 YYNGEE. J was trimmed by 4 bases and V by 0 bases; bases with no gene match: 3. The CDR3 extends over 14 amino acids. CDR3 region: CASSVGKREYEQYF. CDR3 bases: TGTGCCAGCAGCGTAGGCAAGCGGGAGTACGAGCAGTACTTC.

The rearrangement uses TRBV11-3 and TRBJ2-7, with TRBD2 matching 7 bases. Germline V gene sequence: CDR1 SGHNT, CDR2 YENEEA. This CDR3 has 16 amino acids. The V gene end was trimmed by 5 bases and the J gene end by 2 bases; junction bases not matched to a gene: 12. The CDR3 here is CASSTLQAGETYEQYF. The CDR3 nucleotides are TGTGCCAGCAGCACACTTCAGGCGGGGGAGACCTACGAGCAGTACTTC.

This clone occurred once. The chain couples TRBV7-2 to TRBJ1-2, with TRBD1 as a possible D gene (6 bases). The CDR3 extends over 15 amino acids. Germline V lookup: CDR1 SGHTA, CDR2 FQGNSA. Trimming removed 1 base at V and 5 bases at J, with 14 bases between. CDR3 sequence: CASSLDLVGTYGYTF. DNA of the CDR3: TGTGCCAGCAGCTTAGATCTAGTCGGGACATATGGCTACACCTTC. Variable domain in full (rest from reference TRBV7-2 and TRBJ1-2): GAGVSQSPSNKVTEKGKDVELRCDPISGHTALYWYRQSLGQGLEFLIYFQGNSAPDKSGLPSDRFSAERTGGSVSTLTIQRTQQEDSAVYLCASSLDLVGTYGYTFGSGTRLTVV.

This clone was seen only a few times. The chain recombines TRBV6-1 with TRBJ1-4; possibly TRBD1 for D (5 bases). Per germline, CDR1 MNHNS and CDR2 SASEGT. The CDR3 contains 16 residues. The V end was cut by 4 bases, the J end by 4 bases, with 16 bases between. The chain's CDR3 is CASSVLGGGDNEKLFF. The CDR3 region has the DNA TGTGCCAGCAGTGTTCTGGGCGGGGGGGATAATGAAAAACTGTTTTTT.

The rearrangement links TRBV7-2 to TRBJ2-2; TRBD1 is a possible D gene (5 bases). V was shortened by 4 bases and J by 0 bases, with 12 bases between the two germline ends. The CDR3 covers 16 residues. CDR1 is SGHTA and CDR2 is FQGNSA in the germline V gene. The CDR3 DNA reads as TGTGCCAGCAGCTCTGCAGGGTACACGAACACCGGGGAGCTGTTTTTT. This sequence encodes CASSSAGYTNTGELFF.

This clone has just a few counts. The V gene is TRBV4-3, the J gene TRBJ2-7; the match to TRBD1 covers 8 bases. With V trimmed by 0 bases and J by 0 bases, 4 bases remained unmatched. This CDR3 is built from 16 residues. CDR1 is LGHNA, CDR2 YSLEER, per germline. CDR3 DNA: TGCGCCAGCAGCCAAGACAGGGGGCTCCTCTCCTACGAGCAGTACTTC. Amino acids: CASSQDRGLLSYEQYF.

This sequence joins TRBV27 and TRBJ2-3, with unresolved D. This CDR3 contains 18 residues. Germline CDR1 MNHEY, CDR2 SMNVEV (reference sequence). V lost 6 bases and J lost 5, with 27 bases in between. The CDR3 DNA reads TGTGCCAGCAGCCGCCGGTTGGAGCAGCTTAGTAACCTAGATACGCAGTATTTT. This translates into CASSRRLEQLSNLDTQYF.

The chain links TRBV6-1 to TRBJ1-5; D is unclear. Per germline, CDR1 MNHNS and CDR2 SASEGT. The V gene lost 4 bases and the J gene lost 0 bases, with 10 bases spanning the gap. The CDR3 extends over 15 amino acids. Here the CDR3 reads CASSGGGYSNQPQHF. CDR3 DNA: TGTGCCAGCAGTGGTGGAGGATATAGCAATCAGCCCCAGCATTTT.

The rearrangement joins TRBV28 to TRBJ2-7; a possible D gene is TRBD1 (6 bases). With 4 bases removed from V and 5 bases from J, the gap between germline ends came to 15 bases. The V gene's germline CDR1 is MDHEN and CDR2 SYDVKM. The CDR3 spans 14 residues. CDR3 loop: CASSWAQGINEQYF. The DNA of the CDR3 is TGTGCCAGCAGTTGGGCCCAGGGGATTAACGAGCAGTACTTC.

V and J are TRBV5-1 and TRBJ2-3; 10 bases line up with TRBD1. V lost 4 bases and J lost 1; bases outside the gene matches: 6. Germline-derived CDR1 and CDR2 are SGHRS and YFSETQ. CDR3 size: 16 residues. CDR3 loop: CASSRDRGEGTDTQYF. The CDR3 nucleotides are TGCGCCAGCAGCCGGGACAGGGGTGAGGGCACAGATACGCAGTATTTT. The full variable domain, its missing parts supplied by reference TRBV5-1 and TRBJ2-3, is KAGVTQTPRYLIKTRGQQVTLSCSPISGHRSVSWYQQTPGQGLQFLFEYFSETQRNKGNFPGRFSGRQFSNSRSEMNVSTLELGDSALYLCASSRDRGEGTDTQYFGPGTRLTVL.

This rearrangement joins TRBV15 to TRBJ2-3, with TRBD1 matching 8 bases. CDR3 length: 18 amino acids. From germline, CDR1 is LNHNV and CDR2 YYDKDF (reference sequence). The trim removed 3 bases at V and 4 bases at J, leaving 15 bases unmatched. The chain's CDR3 is CATSSRDRSNTRSDTQYF. The CDR3 DNA sequence: TGTGCCACCAGCAGCCGGGACAGGTCTAACACCAGGTCAGATACGCAGTATTTT.

V usage is TRBV6-1 and J usage is TRBJ1-2, with 9 bases identical to TRBD1. V lost 1 base to trimming and J lost 1 base; unmatched junction nucleotides: 7. The CDR3 extends over 17 amino acids. Germline V gene lookup returns CDR1 MNHNS and CDR2 SASEGT. Here the CDR3 DNA reads TGTGCCAGCAGTGAAGAAAATACGGGACAGGGTAACTATGGCTACACCTTC. Protein: CASSEENTGQGNYGYTF.

This chain joins TRBV7-6 and TRBJ2-1, with a weak D call TRBD1 (5 bases). V was pared by 2 bases and J by 1 base, with 18 bases between. CDR3 size: 18 residues. Germline CDR1 SGHVS, CDR2 FNYEAQ. The CDR3 DNA reads as TGTGCCAGCAGCTTATGGGGCTTTCAGGCAGAGTCCTACAATGAGCAGTTCTTC. Encoded protein: CASSLWGFQAESYNEQFF.

The rearrangement links TRBV29-1 to TRBJ2-5; TRBD2 agrees at 12 bases. The V and J ends lost 0 bases and 5 bases, in that order; junction bases with no gene match: 4. The CDR3 spans 15 residues. CDR1 SQVTM and CDR2 ANQGSEA come from the germline V gene. CDR3 nucleotides: TGCAGCGTTGAAGATACTAGCGGGAGGTGGGAGACCCAGTACTTC. This translates into CSVEDTSGRWETQYF.

The V gene is TRBV7-6, the J gene TRBJ1-2; 8 bases are shared with TRBD1. The germline V gene encodes CDR1 SGHVS and CDR2 FNYEAQ. Trimming took 0 bases from V and 3 from J; bases not matched to a gene: 9. The CDR3 has 17 amino acids. CDR3 sequence (DNA): TGTGCCAGCAGCTTAGCCTTCGGACAGGGAAAGGACTATGGCTACACCTTC. The encoded protein is CASSLAFGQGKDYGYTF.

The chain recombines TRBV6-1 with TRBJ2-7; 7 nucleotides line up with TRBD2. The CDR3 runs 14 residues. Looked up from germline, CDR1 is MNHNS and CDR2 is SASEGT. The junction had 8 bases not matched to a gene; V was cut back by 5 bases and J by 4 bases. Written as DNA, the CDR3 is TGTGCCAGCAGTTGGGGACTACTTTTGTACGAGCAGTACTTC. As protein: CASSWGLLLYEQYF.

The CDR3 region has the DNA TGTGCCAGCAGCTTAACGTCGCGGGAGCGGTCGGATGAGCAGTTCTTC. Translation gives CASSLTSRERSDEQFF. The J gene is TRBJ2-1, the V gene TRBV7-3; 7 nucleotides match TRBD2. Germline CDR1 SGHTA, CDR2 FQGTGA. V was clipped by 0 bases and J by 8 bases; unmatched bases: 10. This CDR3 has 16 amino acids. The complete variable domain, with remaining parts taken from reference TRBV7-3 and TRBJ2-1, reads GAGVSQTPSNKVTEKGKYVELRCDPISGHTALYWYRQSLGQGPEFLIYFQGTGAADDSGLPNDRFFAVRPEGSVSTLKIQRTERGDSAVYLCASSLTSRERSDEQFFGPGTRLTVL.